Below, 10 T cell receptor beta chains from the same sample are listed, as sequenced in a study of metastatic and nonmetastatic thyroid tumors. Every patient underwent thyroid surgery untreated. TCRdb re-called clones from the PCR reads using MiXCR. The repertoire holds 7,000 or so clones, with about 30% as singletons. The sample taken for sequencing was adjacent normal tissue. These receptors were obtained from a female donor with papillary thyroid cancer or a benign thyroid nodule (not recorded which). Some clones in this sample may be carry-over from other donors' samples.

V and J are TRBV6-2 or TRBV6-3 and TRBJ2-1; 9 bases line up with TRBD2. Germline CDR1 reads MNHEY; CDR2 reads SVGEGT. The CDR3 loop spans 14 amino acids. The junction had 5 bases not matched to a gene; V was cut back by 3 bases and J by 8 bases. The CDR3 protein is CASSYGLASDEQFF. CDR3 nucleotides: TGTGCCAGCAGTTATGGACTAGCGAGCGATGAGCAGTTCTTC.

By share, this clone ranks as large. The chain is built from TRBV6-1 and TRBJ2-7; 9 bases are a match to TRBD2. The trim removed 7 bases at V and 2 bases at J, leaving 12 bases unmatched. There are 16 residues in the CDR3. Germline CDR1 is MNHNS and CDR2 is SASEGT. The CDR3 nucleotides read TGTGCCAGCATTCTTTCTAGGGGCGGGGGGGCCTACGAGCAGTACTTC. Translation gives CASILSRGGGAYEQYF.

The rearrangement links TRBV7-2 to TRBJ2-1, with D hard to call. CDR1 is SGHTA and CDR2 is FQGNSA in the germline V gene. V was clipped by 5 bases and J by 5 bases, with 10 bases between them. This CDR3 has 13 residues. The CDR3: CASSPYLHNEQFF. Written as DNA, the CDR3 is TGTGCCAGCAGCCCATACCTTCACAATGAGCAGTTCTTC.

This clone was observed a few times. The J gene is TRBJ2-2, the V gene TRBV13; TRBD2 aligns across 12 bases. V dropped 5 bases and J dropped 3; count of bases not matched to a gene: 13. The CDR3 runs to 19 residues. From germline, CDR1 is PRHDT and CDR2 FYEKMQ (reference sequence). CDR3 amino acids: CASSPMKLAGGWHTGELFF. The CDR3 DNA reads TGTGCCAGCAGCCCAATGAAACTAGCGGGAGGATGGCACACCGGGGAGCTGTTTTTT.

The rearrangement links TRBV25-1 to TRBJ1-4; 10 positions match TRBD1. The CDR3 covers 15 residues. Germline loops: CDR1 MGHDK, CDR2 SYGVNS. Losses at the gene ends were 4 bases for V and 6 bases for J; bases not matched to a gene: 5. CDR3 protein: CASSARQGAHEKLFF. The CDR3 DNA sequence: TGTGCCAGCAGTGCTCGACAGGGGGCGCATGAAAAACTGTTTTTT.

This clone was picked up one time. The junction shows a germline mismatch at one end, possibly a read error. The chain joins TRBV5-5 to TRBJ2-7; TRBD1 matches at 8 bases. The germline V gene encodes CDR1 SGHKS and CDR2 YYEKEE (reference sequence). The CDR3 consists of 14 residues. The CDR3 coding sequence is TGTGCCAGCAGCGGGGGACAGGTCCAGGGAGAGCAGTACTTT. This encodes CASSGGQVQGEQYF.

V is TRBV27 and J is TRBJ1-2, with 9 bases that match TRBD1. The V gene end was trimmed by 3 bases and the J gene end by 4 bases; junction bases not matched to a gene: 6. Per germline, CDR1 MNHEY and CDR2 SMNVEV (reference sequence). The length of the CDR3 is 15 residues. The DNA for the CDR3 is TGTGCCAGCAGTTTTAACCCGACAGGGGGCTATGGCTACACCTTC. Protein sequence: CASSFNPTGGYGYTF.

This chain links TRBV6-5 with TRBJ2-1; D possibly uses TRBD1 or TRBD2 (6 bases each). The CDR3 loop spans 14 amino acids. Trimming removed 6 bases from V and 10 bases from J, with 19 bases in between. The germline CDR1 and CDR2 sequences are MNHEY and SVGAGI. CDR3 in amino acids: CASRYDRGGKEQFF. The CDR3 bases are TGTGCCAGCAGGTACGACCGAGGGGGGAAGGAGCAGTTCTTC.

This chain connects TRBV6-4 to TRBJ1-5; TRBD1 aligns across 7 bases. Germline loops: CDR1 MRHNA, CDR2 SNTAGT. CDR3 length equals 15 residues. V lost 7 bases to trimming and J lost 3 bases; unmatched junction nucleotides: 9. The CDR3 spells CASTVTGLSNQPQHF. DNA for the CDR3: TGTGCCAGCACTGTGACAGGGCTATCCAATCAGCCCCAGCATTTT.

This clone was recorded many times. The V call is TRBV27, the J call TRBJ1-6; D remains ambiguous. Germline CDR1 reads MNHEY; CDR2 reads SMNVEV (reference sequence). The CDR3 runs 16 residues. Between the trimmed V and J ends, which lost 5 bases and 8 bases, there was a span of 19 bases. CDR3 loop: CASSPYGVGLDSPLHF. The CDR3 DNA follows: TGTGCCAGCAGTCCCTACGGCGTAGGGTTGGATTCACCCCTCCACTTT.